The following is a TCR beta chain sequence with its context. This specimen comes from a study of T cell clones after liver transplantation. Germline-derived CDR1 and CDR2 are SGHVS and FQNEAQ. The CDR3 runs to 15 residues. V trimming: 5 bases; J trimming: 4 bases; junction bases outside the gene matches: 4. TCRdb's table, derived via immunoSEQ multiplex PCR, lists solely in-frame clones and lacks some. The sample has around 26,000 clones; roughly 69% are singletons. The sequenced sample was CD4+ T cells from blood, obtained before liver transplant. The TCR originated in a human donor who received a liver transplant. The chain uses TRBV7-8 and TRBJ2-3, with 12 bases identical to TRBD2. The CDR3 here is CASSPSSGRADTQYF. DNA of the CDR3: TGTGCCAGCAGCCCCTCTAGCGGGAGGGCAGATACGCAGTATTTT.